This T cell receptor (beta chain) was retrieved from a study of T cells after posttransplantation cyclophosphamide. General study points: After PTCy, TRB diversity resembled that of CNI/methotrexate controls. Tissue-infiltrating T cells from skin or gut overlapped little with blood T cells. Donor-recipient repertoire similarity was low at 1-2 months, rising over year one.

Cyclophosphamide on days +3 and +4 followed busulfan-fludarabine conditioning and a marrow graft. Produced via immunoSEQ multiplex PCR; TCRdb's table is partial and in-frame only. The sample lists fewer than 12,000 clones; roughly 86% were seen once. As to this clone: Its antigen is as yet unknown.

This TCR came from a male patient aged 25 to 39 who received an allogeneic stem cell transplant from a related donor, was CMV-positive, and had acute GVHD only. Some of these T cells may belong to the graft donor. Sequenced here: CD4+ T cells sorted from PBMCs, sampled after allogeneic stem cell transplant with posttransplant cyclophosphamide.

Here the CDR3 reads CASSKTGTGVEKLFF. The CDR3 bases are TGTGCCAGCAGCAAGACCGGGACAGGGGTAGAAAAACTGTTTTTT. V gene TRBV7-6 combines with J gene TRBJ1-4, with 10 bases aligning to TRBD1. The CDR3 is made up of 15 amino acids. Germline values: CDR1 SGHVS, CDR2 FNYEAQ. With 5 bases clipped from V and 8 bases from J, the junction kept 8 bases outside the gene matches.